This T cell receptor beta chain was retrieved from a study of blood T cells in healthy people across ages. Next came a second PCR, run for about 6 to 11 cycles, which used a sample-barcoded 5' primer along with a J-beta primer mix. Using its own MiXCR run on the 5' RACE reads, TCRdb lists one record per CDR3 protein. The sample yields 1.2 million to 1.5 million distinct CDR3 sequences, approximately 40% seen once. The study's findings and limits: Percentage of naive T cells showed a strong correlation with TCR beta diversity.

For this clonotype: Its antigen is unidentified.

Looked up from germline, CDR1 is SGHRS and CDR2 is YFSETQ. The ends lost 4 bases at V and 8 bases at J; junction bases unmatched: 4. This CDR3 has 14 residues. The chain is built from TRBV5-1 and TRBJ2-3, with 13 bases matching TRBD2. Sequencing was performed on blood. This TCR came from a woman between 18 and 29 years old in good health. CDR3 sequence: CASSTGTSGTTQYF. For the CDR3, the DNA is TGCGCCAGCAGCACGGGGACTAGCGGGACTACGCAGTATTTT.